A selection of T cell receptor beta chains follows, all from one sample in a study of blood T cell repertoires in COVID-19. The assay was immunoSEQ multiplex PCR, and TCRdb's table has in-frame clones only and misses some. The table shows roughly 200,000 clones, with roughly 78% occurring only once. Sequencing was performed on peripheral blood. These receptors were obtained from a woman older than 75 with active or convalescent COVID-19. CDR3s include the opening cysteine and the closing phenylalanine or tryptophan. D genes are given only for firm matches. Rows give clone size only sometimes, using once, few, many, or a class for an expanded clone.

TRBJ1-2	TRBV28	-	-	TGTGCCAGCACCCTCCAAGACAGATCTAACTATGGCTACACCTTC	CASTLQDRSNYGYTF
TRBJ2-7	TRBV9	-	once	TGTGCCAGCAGCATTGGGACGGGGACTTTAGCCTACGAGCAGTACTTC	CASSIGTGTLAYEQYF
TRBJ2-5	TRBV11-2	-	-	TGTGCCAGCAGCTCCAGCGACTTTCTAGAGACCCAGTACTTC	CASSSSDFLETQYF
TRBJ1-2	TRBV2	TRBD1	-	TGTGCCAGCAGTGAAGCACAGGGGCCCGACCCAGACTATGGCTACACCTTC	CASSEAQGPDPDYGYTF
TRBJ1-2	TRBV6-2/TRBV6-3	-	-	TGTGCCAGCAGTTACTCGCGTAGTTCCGGCTACACCTTC	CASSYSRSSGYTF
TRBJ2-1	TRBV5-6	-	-	TGTGCCAGCAGCTTGAGGGTCAGGGCAAAAGGCAATGAGCAGTTCTTC	CASSLRVRAKGNEQFF
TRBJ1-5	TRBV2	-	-	TGTGCCAGCAGGACGGGGTCCGCGGATCAGCCCCAGCATTTT	CASRTGSADQPQHF
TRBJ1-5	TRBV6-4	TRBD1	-	TGTGCCAGCAGTAACGGGGACAGAGCGGCGGGCAATCAGCCCCAGCATTTT	CASSNGDRAAGNQPQHF
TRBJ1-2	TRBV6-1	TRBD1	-	TGTGCCAGCAGTGAACAAACAGGGGATGGCTACACCTTC	CASSEQTGDGYTF
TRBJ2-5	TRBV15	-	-	TGTGCCACCAGCAGACAGGGCGGAGAGACCCAGTACTTC	CATSRQGGETQYF
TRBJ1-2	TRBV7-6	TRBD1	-	TGTGCCAGCAGCTCCCCAGGGGGTTACTACACCTTC	CASSSPGGYYTF
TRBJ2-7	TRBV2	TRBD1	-	TGTGCCAGCGGAACAGGGGCGGCCTACGAGCAGTACTTC	CASGTGAAYEQYF
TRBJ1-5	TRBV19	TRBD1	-	TGTGCCAGTAATAGGGCAGGGGGTAGCAATCAGCCCCAGCATTTT	CASNRAGGSNQPQHF
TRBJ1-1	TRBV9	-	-	TGTGCCAGCAGCTCCCGGGACACCGGACGAGCTTTCTTT	CASSSRDTGRAFF
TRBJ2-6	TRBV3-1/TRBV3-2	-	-	TGTGCCAGCAGCATACACAGGGCCGGGGCCAACGTCCTGACTTTC	CASSIHRAGANVLTF
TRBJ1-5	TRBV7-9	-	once	TGTGCCAGCAGCTTAGGAGGTTTCAATCAGCCCCAGCATTTT	CASSLGGFNQPQHF
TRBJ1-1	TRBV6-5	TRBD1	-	TGTGCCAGTTGGGACAGGGAGGAGACTGAAGCTTTCTTT	CASWDREETEAFF
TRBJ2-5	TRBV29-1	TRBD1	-	TGCAGCGTGATCCCAGGGGGAGAGACCCAGTACTTC	CSVIPGGETQYF
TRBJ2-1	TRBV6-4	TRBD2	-	TGTGCCAGCAGCGAGCAAGGGACTAACAATGAGCAGTTCTTC	CASSEQGTNNEQFF
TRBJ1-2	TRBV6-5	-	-	TGTGCCAGCAGAGAGAACCAGGCTTCCCTCTATGGCTACACCTTC	CASRENQASLYGYTF
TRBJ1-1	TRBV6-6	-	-	TGTGCCAGCAGTTACTCGGGGGCGGAAGCTTTCTTT	CASSYSGAEAFF
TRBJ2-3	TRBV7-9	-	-	TGTGCCAGCAGCTTCCCACAGGGAAGCGCAGATACGCAGTATTTT	CASSFPQGSADTQYF
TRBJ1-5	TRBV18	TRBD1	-	TGTGCCAGCTCACCACAGGGGGCGGGAAGCAATCAGCCCCAGCATTTT	CASSPQGAGSNQPQHF
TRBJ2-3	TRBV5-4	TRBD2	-	TGTGCCAGCAGAAAGGACCTAGCGGGAGATACGCAGTATTTT	CASRKDLAGDTQYF
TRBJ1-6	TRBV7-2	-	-	TGTGCCAGCAGCCCCGTCCGGGGGGCGTCTTCACCCCTCCACTTT	CASSPVRGASSPLHF
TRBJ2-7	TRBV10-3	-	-	TGTGCCGCACAGGGAACCACCTACGAGCAGTACTTC	CAAQGTTYEQYF